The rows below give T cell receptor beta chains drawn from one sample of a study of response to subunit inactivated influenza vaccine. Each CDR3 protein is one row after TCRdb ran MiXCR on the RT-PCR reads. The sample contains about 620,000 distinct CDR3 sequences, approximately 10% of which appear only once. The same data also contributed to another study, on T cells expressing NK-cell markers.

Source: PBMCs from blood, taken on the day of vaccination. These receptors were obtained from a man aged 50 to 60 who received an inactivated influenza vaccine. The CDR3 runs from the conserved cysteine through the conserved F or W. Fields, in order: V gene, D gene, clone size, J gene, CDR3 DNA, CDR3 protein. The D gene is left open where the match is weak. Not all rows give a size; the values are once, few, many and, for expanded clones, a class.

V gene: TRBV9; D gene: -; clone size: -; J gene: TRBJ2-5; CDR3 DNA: TGTGCCAGCAGCGGCGCTAGTTGGCAAGAGACCCAGTACTTC; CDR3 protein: CASSGASWQETQYF
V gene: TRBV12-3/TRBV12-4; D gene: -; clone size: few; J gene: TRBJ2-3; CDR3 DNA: TGTGCCAGCAATTTGAAACAGGGAGAAACAGATACGCAGTATTTT; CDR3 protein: CASNLKQGETDTQYF
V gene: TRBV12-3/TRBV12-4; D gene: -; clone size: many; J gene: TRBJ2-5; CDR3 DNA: TGTGCCAGCAGCTCATCCGGGATTGAAGAGACCCAGTACTTC; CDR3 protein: CASSSSGIEETQYF
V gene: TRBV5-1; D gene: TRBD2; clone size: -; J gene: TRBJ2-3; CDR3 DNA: TGCGCCAGCAGCTTAGGACTAGCGGGTATAATTACAGATACGCAGTATTTT; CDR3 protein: CASSLGLAGIITDTQYF
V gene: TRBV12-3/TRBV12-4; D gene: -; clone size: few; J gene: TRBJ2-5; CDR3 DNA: TGTGCCAGCAACGTAGGGGGAGGCGAGACCCAGTACTTC; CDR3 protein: CASNVGGGETQYF
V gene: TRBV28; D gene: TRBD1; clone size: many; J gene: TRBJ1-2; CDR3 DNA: TGTGCCAGCAGTTTAAGCGCAGGGGGGGATTATGGCTACACCTTC; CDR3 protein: CASSLSAGGDYGYTF
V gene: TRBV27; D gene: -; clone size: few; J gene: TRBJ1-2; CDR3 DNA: TGTGCCAGCACCCGAAGGGGGGGCGGGTATGGCTACACCTTC; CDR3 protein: CASTRRGGGYGYTF
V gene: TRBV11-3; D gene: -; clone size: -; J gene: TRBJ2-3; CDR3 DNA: TGTGCCAGCAGCTTAGGGCGGGGTGGAGTCACAGATACGCAGTATTTT; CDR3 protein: CASSLGRGGVTDTQYF
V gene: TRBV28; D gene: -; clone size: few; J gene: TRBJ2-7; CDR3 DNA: TGTGCCAGCAGTTTTCAGGGCCGGCGGGGCGAGCAGTACTTC; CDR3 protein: CASSFQGRRGEQYF
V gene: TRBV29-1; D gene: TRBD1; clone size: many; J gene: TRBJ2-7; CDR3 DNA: TGCAGCGTAGGGGGACAGCGAACCTACGAGCAGTACTTC; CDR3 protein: CSVGGQRTYEQYF
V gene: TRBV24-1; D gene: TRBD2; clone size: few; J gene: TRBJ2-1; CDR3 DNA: TGTGCCACCAGTGACTTTAGCGGGGGGCAGTTCTTC; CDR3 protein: CATSDFSGGQFF
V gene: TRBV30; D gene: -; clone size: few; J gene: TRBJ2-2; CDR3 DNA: TGTGCCTGGAGTGGGGGGAGTCAGGGCCGACTTTCGAACACCGGGGAGCTGTTTTTT; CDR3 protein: CAWSGGSQGRLSNTGELFF
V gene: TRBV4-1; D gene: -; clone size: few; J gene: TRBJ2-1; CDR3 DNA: TGCGCCAGCAGCCCCAGTGTTCGCTACAATGAGCAGTTCTTC; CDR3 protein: CASSPSVRYNEQFF
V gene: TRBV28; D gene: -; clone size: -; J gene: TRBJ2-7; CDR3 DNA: TGTGCCAGCATGAGCATCTCCTACGAGCAGTACTTC; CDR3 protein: CASMSISYEQYF
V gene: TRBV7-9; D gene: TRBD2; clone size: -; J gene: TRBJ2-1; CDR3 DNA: TGTGCCAGCAGCTTACAAGCGGGAGTTCGGGGTGAGCAGTTCTTC; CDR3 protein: CASSLQAGVRGEQFF
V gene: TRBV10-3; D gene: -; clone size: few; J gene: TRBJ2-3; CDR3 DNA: TGTGCCATCAGTGAGCCTATACAGTCAGATACGCAGTATTTT; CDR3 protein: CAISEPIQSDTQYF
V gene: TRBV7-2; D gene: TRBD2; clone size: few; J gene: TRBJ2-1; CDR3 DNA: TGTGCCAGCGACAAGCGGGACGGAATAGGCAATGAGCAGTTCTTC; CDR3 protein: CASDKRDGIGNEQFF
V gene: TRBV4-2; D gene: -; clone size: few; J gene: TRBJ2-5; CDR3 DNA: TGTGCCAGCAGCCTTGGGACTGCCCAAATCCAAGAGACCCAGTACTTC; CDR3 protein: CASSLGTAQIQETQYF
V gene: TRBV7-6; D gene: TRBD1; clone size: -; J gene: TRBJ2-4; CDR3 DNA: TGTTCCAGCAGCCCCGGGACAGGGTACGCTAAAAACATTCAGTACTTC; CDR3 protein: CSSSPGTGYAKNIQYF
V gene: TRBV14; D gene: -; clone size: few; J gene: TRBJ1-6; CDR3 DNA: TGTGCCAGCAGCCAAGTGGTAGGAAATTCACCCCTCCACTTT; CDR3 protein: CASSQVVGNSPLHF
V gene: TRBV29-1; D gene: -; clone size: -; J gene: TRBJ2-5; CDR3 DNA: TGCAGCGTTGCGGGCAATTGGGGGGAGACCCAGTACTTC; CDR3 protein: CSVAGNWGETQYF
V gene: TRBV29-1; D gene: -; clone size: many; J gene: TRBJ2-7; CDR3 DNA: TGCAGCGTTGTCAGCACCTACGAGCAGTACTTC; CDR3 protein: CSVVSTYEQYF